This T cell receptor beta chain derives from a study of cytomegalovirus exposure and HLA in healthy donors. With respect to this clone: Its target is unknown.

TCRdb's table, derived via immunoSEQ multiplex PCR, lists solely in-frame clones and lacks some. The sample has some 130,000 clones, approximately 94% seen once. Overall study findings and caveats: The authors enumerated under 200 TCR beta chains as linked to cytomegalovirus. Three chains tied to CMV proved CMV antigen-specific in vitro. Subsequent analysis of the approximately 130 validation repertoires found a tendency for first-cohort TCR clusters to co-occur.

This TCR was recovered from a man younger than 35 in good health and CMV-seropositive. The sequencing sample was made of PBMCs.

The CDR3 loop reads CASSPPGRAYQPQHF. CDR3 DNA: TGCGCCAGCAGCCCCCCCGGCAGGGCGTATCAGCCCCAGCATTTT. The J gene is TRBJ1-5, the V gene TRBV4-1, with a possible D match to TRBD1 (5 bases). The V gene lost 4 bases and the J gene lost 5 bases, with 15 bases spanning the gap. Per germline, CDR1 MGHRA and CDR2 YSYEKL. This CDR3 is built from 15 residues.